A selection of T cell receptor beta chains follows, all from one sample in a study of blood T cell repertoires in COVID-19. Sequenced by immunoSEQ multiplex PCR; TCRdb stores in-frame clones only, minus some. The data contain roughly 86,000 clones, over 70% of them singletons. Specimen: peripheral blood. The origin of the receptors is a man between 50 and 59 years old who had recovered from COVID-19. Each CDR3 is given with its conserved first and last residue. A D gene is named only where the DNA matches it firmly. Clone size is stated in some rows and not others, as once, few, many or a class when expanded.

TRBV2	NA	TRBJ2-3	NA	14	CASKPAASTDTQYF	TGTGCCAGCAAACCGGCAGCGAGCACAGATACGCAGTATTTT
TRBV27	NA	TRBJ2-7	NA	13	CASSSAPGYEQYF	TGTGCCAGCAGTTCCGCCCCAGGGTACGAGCAGTACTTC
TRBV5-8	medium-sized	TRBJ1-1	NA	15	CASSEEQGSNTEAFF	TGTGCCAGCAGCGAAGAACAGGGTTCTAACACTGAAGCTTTCTTT
TRBV5-1	NA	TRBJ1-3	NA	14	CASSLGVAGNTIYF	TGCGCCAGCAGCTTAGGGGTTGCAGGAAACACCATATATTTT
TRBV24-1	few	TRBJ2-1	NA	15	CATRRSLATYNEQFF	TGTGCCACCCGCCGTTCTTTAGCGACCTACAATGAGCAGTTCTTC
TRBV24-1	NA	TRBJ2-7	NA	13	CATSDRTLQGQYF	TGTGCCACCAGTGACCGAACCCTCCAGGGGCAGTACTTC
TRBV10-3	NA	TRBJ2-6	NA	13	CASRDSGANVLTF	TGTGCCTCGAGGGACTCTGGGGCCAACGTCCTGACTTTC
TRBV19	once	TRBJ2-7	NA	14	CASSLRTESYEQYF	TGTGCCAGTAGTCTTCGGACAGAGTCCTACGAGCAGTACTTC
TRBV7-8	few	TRBJ2-5	NA	17	CASSPPGRASRGETQYF	TGTGCCAGCAGCCCCCCGGGACGAGCATCCCGGGGGGAGACCCAGTACTTC
TRBV7-2	NA	TRBJ2-5	TRBD2	18	CASSLAAGTSGYQETQYF	TGTGCCAGCAGCTTAGCGGCGGGGACTAGCGGCTACCAAGAGACCCAGTACTTC
TRBV3-1/TRBV3-2	few	TRBJ2-3	TRBD2	19	CASSLRLAGGGYSTDTQYF	TGTGCCAGCAGCCTACGACTAGCGGGGGGGGGATACTCCACAGATACGCAGTATTTT
TRBV2	NA	TRBJ2-7	NA	12	CASSERDYEQYF	TGTGCCAGCAGTGAGCGGGACTACGAGCAGTACTTC
TRBV7-2	once	TRBJ1-4	NA	14	CASSLGGGNEKLFF	TGTGCCAGCAGCTTAGGAGGGGGTAATGAAAAACTGTTTTTT
TRBV28	NA	TRBJ1-2	NA	11	CASRAPYGYTF	TGTGCCAGCAGGGCACCCTATGGCTACACCTTC
TRBV29-1	NA	TRBJ2-1	NA	13	CSVVASSYNEQFF	TGCAGCGTTGTCGCCAGCTCCTACAATGAGCAGTTCTTC
TRBV3-1/TRBV3-2	few	TRBJ1-6	NA	15	CASSQGTRGDSPLHF	TGTGCCAGCAGCCAAGGGACCAGGGGAGATTCACCCCTCCACTTT
TRBV5-4	NA	TRBJ2-3	TRBD2	13	CASSLSGIDTQYF	TGTGCCAGCAGCTTAAGCGGGATTGATACGCAGTATTTT
TRBV27	NA	TRBJ2-7	NA	16	CASSPVGLLSSYEQYF	TGTGCCAGCAGCCCCGTGGGACTTTTAAGCTCCTACGAGCAGTACTTC
TRBV5-8	NA	TRBJ1-1	NA	14	CASSPLQGTAPGRF	TGTGCCAGCAGCCCCTTGCAGGGGACCGCCCCCGGCCGATTT
TRBV6-5	NA	TRBJ2-7	TRBD2	13	CASRGLPPYEQYF	TGTGCCAGCAGGGGACTACCCCCCTACGAGCAGTACTTC
TRBV5-4	NA	TRBJ2-5	TRBD2	14	CASSPGAGQETQYF	TGTGCCAGCAGCCCTGGAGCGGGGCAAGAGACCCAGTACTTC
TRBV6-1	NA	TRBJ1-5	TRBD1	15	CASSEGDRPNQPQHF	TGTGCCAGCAGTGAGGGGGACAGGCCCAATCAGCCCCAGCATTTT
TRBV18	NA	TRBJ1-2	TRBD1	13	CASSPGQGDGYTF	TGTGCCAGCTCACCGGGACAGGGCGATGGCTACACCTTC
TRBV6-5	NA	TRBJ1-5	NA	15	CASRTITGLNQPQHF	TGTGCCAGCAGAACAATAACAGGGTTGAATCAGCCCCAGCATTTT
TRBV9	few	TRBJ2-7	NA	17	CASSVGSIGTDSYEQYF	TGTGCCAGCAGCGTAGGGAGTATAGGTACGGACTCCTACGAGCAGTACTTC
TRBV5-1	NA	TRBJ2-4	NA	18	CASSLSDTGGLAKNIQYF	TGCGCCAGCAGCTTATCTGATACGGGGGGCCTGGCCAAAAACATTCAGTACTTC
TRBV5-4	NA	TRBJ2-3	NA	14	CASRRDSSTDTQYF	TGTGCCAGCAGACGGGACTCCTCCACAGATACGCAGTATTTT
TRBV15	NA	TRBJ1-2	NA	14	CATSGPMAGVGYTF	TGTGCCACCAGCGGGCCGATGGCAGGTGTCGGCTACACCTTC
TRBV18	hyperexpanded	TRBJ1-1	TRBD1	16	CASSPRDRGSNTEAFF	TGTGCCAGCTCACCTAGGGACAGGGGTTCGAACACTGAAGCTTTCTTT
TRBV28	few	TRBJ1-5	NA	12	CASSPHNQPQHF	TGTGCCAGCAGTCCCCATAATCAGCCCCAGCATTTT
TRBV19	NA	TRBJ1-5	TRBD1	15	CASRPTGDSYQPQHF	TGTGCCAGTAGGCCGACAGGGGATAGCTATCAGCCCCAGCATTTT
TRBV5-6	few	TRBJ2-7	TRBD2	15	CASSSRSGGTYEQYF	TGTGCCAGCAGCTCCCGCAGCGGGGGAACCTACGAGCAGTACTTC
TRBV12-3/TRBV12-4	NA	TRBJ2-5	NA	13	CASRSTGKETQYF	TGTGCCAGCAGATCAACAGGGAAAGAGACCCAGTACTTC
TRBV11-3	NA	TRBJ2-7	TRBD1	16	CASSSGVGTGSYEQYF	TGTGCCAGCAGCTCGGGGGTAGGGACAGGGTCCTACGAGCAGTACTTC
TRBV5-1	many	TRBJ1-6	TRBD1	16	CASSPWPTGVNSPLHF	TGCGCCAGCAGCCCCTGGCCGACAGGGGTAAATTCACCCCTCCACTTT
TRBV19	NA	TRBJ2-4	NA	16	CASSIPGQRGKNIQYF	TGTGCCAGTAGTATCCCCGGACAGAGGGGCAAAAACATTCAGTACTTC
TRBV27	NA	TRBJ2-2	NA	15	CASSLEGPNTGELFF	TGTGCCAGCAGTTTGGAGGGGCCGAACACCGGGGAGCTGTTTTTT
TRBV5-1	NA	TRBJ2-7	TRBD2	16	CASSLAVAGGLDEQYF	TGCGCCAGCAGCTTGGCAGTAGCGGGGGGCCTAGACGAGCAGTACTTC
TRBV7-9	NA	TRBJ2-7	NA	12	CASSLDIYEQYF	TGTGCCAGCAGCTTAGATATCTACGAGCAGTACTTC
TRBV4-1	NA	TRBJ1-4	TRBD1	15	CASSGDREHNEKLFF	TGCGCCAGCAGCGGGGACAGGGAACATAATGAAAAACTGTTTTTT
TRBV4-2	once	TRBJ2-3	TRBD2	16	CASSPTSGVRTDTQYF	TGTGCCAGCAGCCCGACTAGCGGGGTGCGCACAGATACGCAGTATTTT